This is a list of T cell receptor beta chains from one sample in a study of CD8+ T cells in alopecia areata. Generated by immunoSEQ multiplex PCR, the TCRdb table keeps only in-frame clones and is missing some. The sample consists of 70,000 or so clones, 50% to 75% of them appearing once. The sample consisted of CD8+ T cells sorted from blood, taken at week 0. All receptors come from a human donor with alopecia areata. CDR3s include the opening cysteine and the closing phenylalanine or tryptophan. Each record gives: V gene, J gene, CDR3 protein.

v_gene: TRBV27
j_gene: TRBJ2-1
CDR3aa: CASSRGSSYNEQFF

v_gene: TRBV5-4
j_gene: TRBJ2-5
CDR3aa: CASSLDVGRALETQYF

v_gene: TRBV6-5
j_gene: TRBJ1-1
CDR3aa: CASSLGPNTEAFF

v_gene: TRBV19
j_gene: TRBJ1-2
CDR3aa: CASSITVAGRLYPNYGYTF

v_gene: TRBV9
j_gene: TRBJ2-7
CDR3aa: CASSGPTYEQYF

v_gene: TRBV5-6
j_gene: TRBJ1-2
CDR3aa: CASGRGADIF

v_gene: TRBV7-9
j_gene: TRBJ2-7
CDR3aa: CASSFSYEQYF

v_gene: TRBV9
j_gene: TRBJ2-5
CDR3aa: CASSPGEEETQYF

v_gene: TRBV29-1
j_gene: TRBJ1-2
CDR3aa: CSVDSGQGGIFPYGYTF

v_gene: TRBV27
j_gene: TRBJ1-5
CDR3aa: CASSLTGYNQPQHF

v_gene: TRBV27
j_gene: TRBJ2-7
CDR3aa: CASSLGLHYEQYF

v_gene: TRBV29-1
j_gene: TRBJ2-1
CDR3aa: CSVVTAYNEQFF

v_gene: TRBV7-9
j_gene: TRBJ1-1
CDR3aa: CASSTRGALMNTEAFF

v_gene: TRBV29-1
j_gene: TRBJ1-1
CDR3aa: CSVQGRGGTEAFF

v_gene: TRBV30
j_gene: TRBJ2-3
CDR3aa: CAWNVASDTQYF

v_gene: TRBV9
j_gene: TRBJ2-7
CDR3aa: CASSVDRDVSYEQYF

v_gene: TRBV4-1
j_gene: TRBJ2-7
CDR3aa: CASSQGFRDRGLLGEQYF

v_gene: TRBV1
j_gene: TRBJ2-1
CDR3aa: CTSSQEDPCSYNEQFF

v_gene: TRBV5-6
j_gene: TRBJ2-5
CDR3aa: CASSLVDGQETQYF

v_gene: TRBV5-1
j_gene: TRBJ2-5
CDR3aa: CASSSGTGQETQYF